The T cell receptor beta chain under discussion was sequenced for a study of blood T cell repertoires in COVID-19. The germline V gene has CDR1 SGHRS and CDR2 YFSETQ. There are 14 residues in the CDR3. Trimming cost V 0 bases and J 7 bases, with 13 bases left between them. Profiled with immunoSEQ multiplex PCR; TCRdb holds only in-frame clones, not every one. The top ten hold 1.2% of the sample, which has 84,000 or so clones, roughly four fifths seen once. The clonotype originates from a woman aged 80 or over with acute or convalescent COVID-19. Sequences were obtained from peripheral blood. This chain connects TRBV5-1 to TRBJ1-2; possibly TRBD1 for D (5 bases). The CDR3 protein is CASSLGYGTRGYTF. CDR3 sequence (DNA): TGCGCCAGCAGCTTGGGTTACGGGACTCGTGGCTACACCTTC. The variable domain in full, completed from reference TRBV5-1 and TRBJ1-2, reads KAGVTQTPRYLIKTRGQQVTLSCSPISGHRSVSWYQQTPGQGLQFLFEYFSETQRNKGNFPGRFSGRQFSNSRSEMNVSTLELGDSALYLCASSLGYGTRGYTFGSGTRLTVV.